A single count supports the clone carrying this TCR beta chain. These data belong to a study of blood T cell repertoires in COVID-19. Background on the study: Sources were T cells, B-cell-depleted T cells, or PBMCs; the material itself was cDNA or gDNA.

As originally analysed: Quantification of nucleated cells was approximated via reference gene primer amplification. The table came from immunoSEQ multiplex PCR; TCRdb's copy has only in-frame clones and leaves some out. The V and J calls and clone size are taken from that table; D and trimming were inferred from the DNA. Of almost 300,000 clones in the sample, roughly nine tenths were seen once. Trimming cost V 6 bases and J 8 bases, with 19 bases left between them. The CDR3 has 13 amino acids. CDR1 SQVTM and CDR2 ANQGSEA come from the germline V gene. The Seattle patients, enrolled during active infection, were followed longitudinally.

V is TRBV29-1 and J is TRBJ1-2; perhaps TRBD1 as D (5 bases). The specimen was peripheral blood. The sequence derives from a woman aged 30 to 39 with COVID-19, enrolled during active disease. CDR3: CSVAGLFKGGYTF. The CDR3 DNA sequence: TGCAGCGTCGCGGGACTCTTTAAGGGGGGCTACACCTTC.